This passage covers 18 T cell receptor beta chains from one sample sequenced in a study of cytomegalovirus exposure and HLA in healthy donors. Some clones are missing from TCRdb's copy, which holds only in-frame ones; the method was immunoSEQ multiplex PCR. The sample holds tens of thousands of clones, about 95% seen once. Sequenced sample: PBMCs. These receptors were obtained from a man between 18 and 29 years old in good health and CMV-seronegative.

The V gene is TRBV11-2, the J gene TRBJ2-5; TRBD2 matches 13 bases. J gave up 5 bases and V 5 bases, and 5 bases lay outside the gene matches. In germline, CDR1 is SGHAT, CDR2 FQNNGV. CDR3 length equals 15 residues. Written as DNA, the CDR3 is TGTGCCAGCAGCCAGGGACTAGCGGGGTCCGAGACCCAGTACTTC. It specifies CASSQGLAGSETQYF.

The genes are TRBV28 and TRBJ2-2, with a tentative D call TRBD2 (6 bases). V dropped 6 bases and J dropped 5 bases, with 19 bases sitting between them. This CDR3 is 16 amino acids long. Germline V gene sequence: CDR1 MDHEN, CDR2 SYDVKM. The CDR3 DNA reads as TGTGCCAGCAGAATCTACGGACTACGCTCAACCGGGGAGCTGTTTTTT. Translation: CASRIYGLRSTGELFF. Supplemented by reference TRBV28 and TRBJ2-2, the full variable domain reads DVKVTQSSRYLVKRTGEKVFLECVQDMDHENMFWYRQDPGLGLRLIYFSYDVKMKEKGDIPEGYSVSREKKERFSLILESASTNQTSMYLCASRIYGLRSTGELFFGEGSRLTVL.

The CDR3 DNA is TGTGCCAGTAGTGTAAACCCGGGACAGGGAACCAATGGCTACACCTTC. This sequence encodes CASSVNPGQGTNGYTF. The genes are TRBV19 and TRBJ1-2; 9 positions match TRBD1. The V segment lost 5 bases and the J segment 6 bases; nucleotides outside the gene matches: 13. Per the germline V gene, CDR1 is LNHDA and CDR2 is SQIVND (reference sequence). There are 16 residues in the CDR3.

V is TRBV18 and J is TRBJ1-1, with 7 bases that match TRBD1. The V gene's germline CDR1 is KGHSH and CDR2 LQKENI. The V segment lost 5 bases and the J segment 1 base; nucleotides outside the gene matches: 4. The CDR3 length is 14 residues. The CDR3 bases are TGTGCCAGCTCATCTGGGACAGCGAACACTGAAGCTTTCTTT. Amino acid sequence: CASSSGTANTEAFF. Filled out from reference TRBV18 and TRBJ1-1, the complete variable domain reads NAGVMQNPRHLVRRRGQEARLRCSPMKGHSHVYWYRQLPEEGLKFMVYLQKENIIDESGMPKERFSAEFPKEGPSILRIQQVVRGDSAAYFCASSSGTANTEAFFGQGTRLTVV.

This clone was recorded only once. The V and J genes are TRBV6-5 and TRBJ2-1; TRBD1 matches at 7 bases. CDR3 length equals 15 residues. CDR1 MNHEY and CDR2 SVGAGI come from the germline V gene. V lost 0 bases to trimming and J lost 8 bases; unmatched junction nucleotides: 7. CDR3 sequence reads: CASSYSSGGFYEQFF. The CDR3 DNA reads as TGTGCCAGCAGTTACTCGTCAGGGGGATTTTATGAGCAGTTCTTC.

The CDR3 region is CASSPRALEAFF. The CDR3 DNA reads as TGTGCCAGCTCACCACGGGCACTTGAAGCTTTCTTT. This chain connects TRBV18 to TRBJ1-1; D unclear. V gave up 1 base and J gave up 7 bases, with 7 bases separating them. From germline, CDR1 is KGHSH and CDR2 LQKENI. This CDR3 comprises 12 residues.

The gene calls are TRBV5-1 and TRBJ2-2; the match to TRBD2 covers 11 bases. The V segment lost 5 bases and the J segment 4 bases; nucleotides outside the gene matches: 4. Germline V gene lookup returns CDR1 SGHRS and CDR2 YFSETQ. This CDR3 has 15 residues. In nucleotides, the CDR3 is TGCGCCAGCAGATCTGGGACTAGCGGCACCGGGGAGCTGTTTTTT. This gives the protein CASRSGTSGTGELFF.

The rearrangement uses TRBV2 and TRBJ2-1; maybe TRBD2 (7 bases). The germline CDR1 and CDR2 sequences are SNHLY and FYNNEI. There are 14 residues in the CDR3. The V end was cut by 5 bases, the J end by 4 bases, with 12 bases between. Written as DNA, the CDR3 is TGTGCCAGCAGTAGGGGGGGAGCGTACAATGAGCAGTTCTTC. Translating it yields CASSRGGAYNEQFF.

V and J are TRBV28 and TRBJ1-2; 9 bases fit TRBD1. The CDR3 is 15 amino acids. Germline lookup yields CDR1 MDHEN and CDR2 SYDVKM. Trimming cost V 5 bases and J 4 bases; bases outside gene matches: 8. The CDR3 coding sequence is TGTGCCAGCAGTACCCCGGGACAGGGACTCTATGGCTACACCTTC. Translated: CASSTPGQGLYGYTF.

This rearrangement joins TRBV28 to TRBJ1-3; weak D call: TRBD1 (5 bases). Germline values: CDR1 MDHEN, CDR2 SYDVKM. This CDR3 comprises 14 residues. Trimming removed 3 bases at V and 0 bases at J, with 6 bases between. CDR3 residues: CASSFTGSGNTIYF. In nucleotides, the CDR3 is TGTGCCAGCAGTTTTACAGGCTCTGGAAACACCATATATTTT.

The chain joins TRBV7-9 to TRBJ2-7; tentative D call: TRBD1 (5 bases). This CDR3 contains 13 residues. The V gene's germline CDR1 is SEHNR and CDR2 FQNEAQ (reference sequence). Between the trimmed V and J ends, which lost 6 bases and 5 bases, there was a span of 14 bases. In DNA form, the CDR3 reads TGTGCCAGCAGTTCCCATACAGGCGACGAGCAGTACTTC. Its translation: CASSSHTGDEQYF.

This chain joins TRBV7-9 and TRBJ1-2; D gene uncertain. This CDR3 is built from 15 residues. Deletions cut 1 base from V and 3 bases from J, with 12 bases between. Germline V gene data show CDR1 as SEHNR and CDR2 as FQNEAQ (reference sequence). Here the CDR3 reads CASSLGGWEDYGYTF. In DNA form, the CDR3 reads TGTGCCAGCAGCTTAGGGGGTTGGGAGGACTATGGCTACACCTTC.

This clone came up once. The V and J genes are TRBV7-9 and TRBJ1-1, with 9 bases lining up with TRBD1. V lost 8 bases to trimming and J lost 3 bases; unmatched junction nucleotides: 10. This CDR3 comprises 15 residues. The germline V gene encodes CDR1 SEHNR and CDR2 FQNEAQ (reference sequence). The chain's CDR3 is CASQDRGNLDTEAFF. The CDR3 nucleotides are TGTGCCAGCCAGGACAGGGGAAATTTAGACACTGAAGCTTTCTTT. Using reference TRBV7-9 and TRBJ1-1 for the parts outside the CDR3, the full variable domain is DTGVSQNPRHKITKRGQNVTFRCDPISEHNRLYWYRQTLGQGPEFLTYFQNEAQLEKSRLLSDRFSAERPKGSFSTLEIQRTEQGDSAMYLCASQDRGNLDTEAFFGQGTRLTVV.

The chain recombines TRBV6-5 with TRBJ1-2; 8 nucleotides line up with TRBD1. The ends lost 4 bases at V and 0 bases at J; junction bases unmatched: 7. Germline CDR1 MNHEY, CDR2 SVGAGI. This CDR3 comprises 16 residues. The CDR3 sequence is CASSLDRVSANYGYTF. CDR3 sequence (DNA): TGTGCCAGCAGTTTGGACAGGGTTTCAGCTAACTATGGCTACACCTTC.

This chain connects TRBV2 to TRBJ1-1; D is unclear. Trimming cost V 8 bases and J 5 bases, with 9 bases left between them. CDR3 length: 11 residues. Looked up from germline, CDR1 is SNHLY and CDR2 is FYNNEI. The CDR3 here is CASGLRTEAFF. CDR3 sequence (DNA): TGTGCCAGCGGTCTCCGGACTGAAGCTTTCTTT. Filled out from reference TRBV2 and TRBJ1-1, the complete variable domain reads EPEVTQTPSHQVTQMGQEVILRCVPISNHLYFYWYRQILGQKVEFLVSFYNNEISEKSEIFDDQFSVERPDGSNFTLKIRSTKLEDSAMYFCASGLRTEAFFGQGTRLTVV.

This clone was observed a single time. CDR3 protein: CASSQLPGQGYEQYF. In DNA form, the CDR3 reads TGTGCCAGCAGTCAACTTCCGGGACAGGGCTACGAGCAGTACTTC. The chain has TRBV4-2 and TRBJ2-7; the match to TRBD1 covers 9 bases. The V segment lost 6 bases and the J segment 3 bases; nucleotides outside the gene matches: 9. The CDR3 has 15 amino acids. Per germline, CDR1 LGHNA and CDR2 YNFKEQ.

The CDR3: CASSGGTGVGNQPQHF. The CDR3 nucleotides are TGTGCCAGCAGTGGGGGAACAGGGGTTGGCAATCAGCCCCAGCATTTT. The chain uses TRBV6-1 and TRBJ1-5, with 7 bases fitting TRBD1. Trimming at V came to 4 bases and at J to 2 bases, leaving 8 bases not matched to a gene. Germline V gene sequence: CDR1 MNHNS, CDR2 SASEGT. The CDR3 is made up of 16 amino acids.

The CDR3 DNA follows: TGTGCCAGTAGTATGACAGGGGCCTACGAGCAGTACTTC. It codes for CASSMTGAYEQYF. The chain is built from TRBV19 and TRBJ2-7; 8 nucleotides line up with TRBD1. Per germline, CDR1 LNHDA and CDR2 SQIVND (reference sequence). The CDR3 covers 13 residues. Losses at the gene ends were 3 bases for V and 2 bases for J; bases not matched to a gene: 0.